This record concerns one T cell receptor beta chain sequence. Its cognate antigen is unknown. The assay was immunoSEQ multiplex PCR, and TCRdb's table has in-frame clones only and misses some. The sample includes around 140,000 clones, just over 85% seen only once; the top ten take more than 4.5%. This record comes from a study of Ad26.COV2.S vaccination and SARS-CoV-2 variants. Study conclusions and caveats: The study found higher spike-specific TCR breadth in vaccine than placebo recipients. Those who received vaccine or placebo ended up with similar non-spike TCR breadth. Total T cell responses may have been underestimated by the TCR breadth and depth analyses.

The ends were cut back, 4 bases at V and 0 bases at J, with 7 bases in the middle. The CDR3 runs 13 residues. CDR1 is GTSNPN and CDR2 is SVGIG in the germline V gene (reference sequence). Specimen: peripheral blood, collected after recovery from COVID-19. The sequence came from a human donor who had recovered from COVID-19. The V call is TRBV30, the J call TRBJ1-3; D gene unclear. CDR3 amino acids: CAWNTYSGNTIYF. For the CDR3, the DNA is TGTGCCTGGAACACATACTCTGGAAACACCATATATTTT.